This T cell receptor (beta chain) is from a study of shared clonotypes between healthy human individuals (dated by TCRdb to 2019 to 2021). In terms of the full investigation: A couple of women and three men aged 18 to 49 years were included in the cohort. Per donor, leukapheresis produced somewhere between about 0.85 and 10 billion PBMCs. To estimate repertoire size and how much clonotypes are shared between individuals, the study performed deep sequencing of blood TCR repertoires from about five healthy adults. For each donor, three plates each were used for CD4 naive and CD4 memory, two plates were used for CD8 naive, and one plate was used for CD8 memory. To increase sequencing depth and limit assay-specific biases, different laboratories used diverse techniques to prepare libraries and sequence TCR repertoires. General conclusions and limits of the study: Because the study included a small number of donors, the genetic and exposure-history diversity represented was limited. Higher generation probabilities were observed for clonotypes shared by all four sorted-subset donors than for non-shared clonotypes. Sharing across a handful of donors was observed for around 5% of naive CD4, 3% to 4% of naive CD8, roughly 2.3% of memory CD4, and over 0.3% of memory CD8 clonotypes. Pairwise subsampling indicated that sequencing depth was expected to affect the degree of clonotype sharing among donors. Sampling was restricted to blood, and TCR repertoires in tissues likely differ from the TCR repertoires found in blood. Naive subsets generally had larger estimated clonotype richness than memory subsets. Incomplete sequencing was indicated by rarefaction of sorted-subset datasets, despite the large sequencing depth.

The donors were healthy, HIV-negative adults with no recently reported acute infections or vaccinations. All donors were Caucasian adults living in Nashville, Tennessee, USA. CD4+ T cells were enriched by magnetic negative selection, after which naive cells were positively selected on CD45RA and the negative fraction was taken as the memory subset. Blood was obtained by leukapheresis, after which PBMCs were separated by Ficoll-Histopaque density gradient centrifugation and cryopreserved in liquid nitrogen vapor phase. Analytical flow cytometry was used to check the purity and quantity of every magnetically sorted T cell population. From each sorted fraction, genomic DNA was isolated and quantified by UV absorbance on a Nanodrop 2000c. Of note for this clone: No antigen is known for it. No much larger clone is present one base from it, and per-base qualities are unavailable.

CDR1 and CDR2 are drawn from the germline V gene: SGDLS, YYNGEE. Deletion took 1 base off V and 1 base off J, with a span of 11 bases between the germline ends. The CDR3 runs 15 residues from the cysteine to the phenylalanine. Only the CDR3 DNA is retained, 45 bases long and in frame from the first base. Using the deep immunoSEQ assay, TCR CDR3 regions were amplified from genomic DNA by multiplex PCR. Extracted genomic DNA from each cell subset was spread evenly across all wells of several immunoSEQ 96-well plates, with each plate serving as a replicate. For sorted subsets, approximately 200 ng of genomic DNA, equivalent to 25,000 to 35,000 T cell genomes, went into each replicate PCR. Purified libraries were measured with a Qubit 3.0 fluorometer, size-checked on a Bioanalyzer 2100, and measured again with the KAPA Library Quantification kit. Each immunoSEQ 96-well plate was sequenced on its own single-read 150-cycle Illumina NextSeq 550 flow cell. The original pipeline was this. Because only junctional sequences without quality scores were contained in the immunoSEQ output, filtering matching that applied to full-length reads could not be performed. To assign V/J genes and CDR3, sequences were annotated against IMGT germline references using PyIR, a Python wrapper for IgBLAST v1.9. Reads were removed for weak V/J assignments (E-value above 1e-6), missing CDR3, stop codons, out-of-frame junctions, or ambiguous translated residues. A V3J clonotype was defined by an identical inferred V gene, J gene, and CDR3 amino acid sequence. Percentage overlap between repertoires was calculated by dividing the number of shared unique clonotypes by the size of the smaller repertoire. RTK rarefaction, the Chao1 estimator, and Recon v2.1 estimates of unobserved clonotypes were used to assess repertoire richness. OLGA was used to compute generation probabilities for all TCRbeta clonotypes that the gDNA method yielded from a few donors. In TCRdb, the immuneACCESS table is reduced to in-frame sequences with V and J assigned. These tables do not hold every clone; where another copy was compared, an unresolved V gene accounts for under half, and the others remain unexplained. V, J and clone size reflect that table, while D and trimming were determined from the DNA. The sample data list roughly 2.2 million clones, and just over 90% of these were observed just once. The ten largest clones take up about 0.41% of the sample.

Sequenced sample: naive CD4+ T cells from PBMCs. Explained via the paper, the cell subset or site label denotes: CD45RA+ positively selected. The receptor comes from a man aged 18 to 29 in good health. Some clones in this sample may be carry-over from other donors' samples. In this chain, TRBV9 is recombined with TRBJ2-5, with the D segment identity uncertain. The CDR3 region: CASSVLYKIQETQYF. The nucleotide sequence is TGTGCCAGCAGCGTACTATACAAGATCCAAGAGACCCAGTACTTC.